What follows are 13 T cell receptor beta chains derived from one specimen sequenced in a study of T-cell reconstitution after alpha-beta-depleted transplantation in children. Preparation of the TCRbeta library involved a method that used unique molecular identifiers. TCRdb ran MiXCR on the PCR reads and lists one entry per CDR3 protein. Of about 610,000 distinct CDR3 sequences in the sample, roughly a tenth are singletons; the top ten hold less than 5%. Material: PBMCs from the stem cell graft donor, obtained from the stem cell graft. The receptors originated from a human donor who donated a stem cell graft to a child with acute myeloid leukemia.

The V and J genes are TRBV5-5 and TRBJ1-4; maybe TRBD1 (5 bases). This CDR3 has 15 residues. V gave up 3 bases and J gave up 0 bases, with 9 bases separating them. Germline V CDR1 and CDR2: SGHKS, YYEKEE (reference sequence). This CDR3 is CASSWGGATNEKLFF. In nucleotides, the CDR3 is TGTGCCAGCAGCTGGGGCGGTGCAACTAATGAAAAACTGTTTTTT. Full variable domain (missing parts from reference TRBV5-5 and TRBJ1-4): DAGVTQSPTHLIKTRGQQVTLRCSPISGHKSVSWYQQVLGQGPQFIFQYYEKEERGRGNFPDRFSARQFPNYSSELNVNALLLGDSALYLCASSWGGATNEKLFFGSGTQLSVL.

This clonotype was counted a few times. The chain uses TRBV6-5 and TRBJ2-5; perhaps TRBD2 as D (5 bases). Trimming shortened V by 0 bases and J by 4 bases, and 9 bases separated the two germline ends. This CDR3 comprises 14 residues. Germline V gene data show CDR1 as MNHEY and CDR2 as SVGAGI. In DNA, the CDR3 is TGTGCCAGCAGTTACTCTGGGAGTACAGAGACCCAGTACTTC. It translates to CASSYSGSTETQYF.

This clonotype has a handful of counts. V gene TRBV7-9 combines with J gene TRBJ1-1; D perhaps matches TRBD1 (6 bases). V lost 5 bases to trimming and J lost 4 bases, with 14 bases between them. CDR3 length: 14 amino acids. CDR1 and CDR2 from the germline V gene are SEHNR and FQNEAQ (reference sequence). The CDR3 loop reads CASSGGTVFTEAFF. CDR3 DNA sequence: TGTGCCAGCAGCGGGGGCACGGTTTTCACTGAAGCTTTCTTT.

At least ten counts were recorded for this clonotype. This chain's CDR3 is CASGGGDLGANVLTF. The CDR3 DNA reads as TGTGCCAGCGGCGGAGGGGATTTGGGGGCCAACGTCCTGACTTTC. This chain connects TRBV27 to TRBJ2-6; D perhaps matches TRBD2 (6 bases). The germline V gene has CDR1 MNHEY and CDR2 SMNVEV (reference sequence). The CDR3 is 15 residues long. V dropped 8 bases and J dropped 4 bases, with 15 bases sitting between them.

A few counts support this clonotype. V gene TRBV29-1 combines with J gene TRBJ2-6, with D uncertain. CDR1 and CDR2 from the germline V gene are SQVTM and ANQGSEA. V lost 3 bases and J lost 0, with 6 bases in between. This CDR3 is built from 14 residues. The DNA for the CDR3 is TGCAGCGTTGAGGCGATCTCTGGGGCCAACGTCCTGACTTTC. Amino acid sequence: CSVEAISGANVLTF.

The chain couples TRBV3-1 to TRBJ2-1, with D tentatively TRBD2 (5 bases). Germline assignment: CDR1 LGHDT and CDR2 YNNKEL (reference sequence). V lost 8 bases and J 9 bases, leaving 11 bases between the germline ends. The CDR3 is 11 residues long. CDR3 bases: TGTGCCAGCTGCGGGTGGGGTGAGCAGTTCTTC. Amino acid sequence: CASCGWGEQFF.

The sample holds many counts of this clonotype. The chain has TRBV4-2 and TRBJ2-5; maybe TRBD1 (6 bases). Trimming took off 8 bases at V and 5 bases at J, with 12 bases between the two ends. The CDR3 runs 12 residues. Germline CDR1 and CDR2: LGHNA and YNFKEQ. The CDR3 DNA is TGTGCCAGCCGAGGGGGTGTGGAGACCCAGTACTTC. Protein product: CASRGGVETQYF.

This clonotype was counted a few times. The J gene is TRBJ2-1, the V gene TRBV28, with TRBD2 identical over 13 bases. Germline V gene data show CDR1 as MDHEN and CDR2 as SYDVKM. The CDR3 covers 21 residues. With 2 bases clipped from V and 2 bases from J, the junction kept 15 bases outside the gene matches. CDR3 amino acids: CASSLRGGLAGIRSTYNEQFF. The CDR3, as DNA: TGTGCCAGCAGTTTAAGAGGGGGACTAGCGGGAATTCGCTCTACCTACAATGAGCAGTTCTTC.

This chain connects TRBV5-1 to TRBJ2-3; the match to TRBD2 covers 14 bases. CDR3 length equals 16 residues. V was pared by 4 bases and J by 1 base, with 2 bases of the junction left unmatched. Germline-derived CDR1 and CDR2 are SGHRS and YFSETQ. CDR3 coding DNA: TGCGCCAGCAGCGTGGGACTAGCGGGAGGCACAGATACGCAGTATTTT. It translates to CASSVGLAGGTDTQYF.

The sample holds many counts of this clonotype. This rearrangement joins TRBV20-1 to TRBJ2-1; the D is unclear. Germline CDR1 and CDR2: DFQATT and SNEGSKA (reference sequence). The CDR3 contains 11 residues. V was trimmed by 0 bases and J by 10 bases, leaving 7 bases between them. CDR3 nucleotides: TGCAGTGCTAGAGATACCCCCGAGCAGTTCTTC. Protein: CSARDTPEQFF.

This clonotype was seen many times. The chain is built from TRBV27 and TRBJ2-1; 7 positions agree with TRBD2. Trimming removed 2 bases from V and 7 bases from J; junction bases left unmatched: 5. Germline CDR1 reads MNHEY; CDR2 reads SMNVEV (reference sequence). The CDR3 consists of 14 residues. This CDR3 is CASSLAGVVNEQFF. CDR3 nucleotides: TGTGCCAGCAGTTTAGCGGGAGTGGTAAATGAGCAGTTCTTC.

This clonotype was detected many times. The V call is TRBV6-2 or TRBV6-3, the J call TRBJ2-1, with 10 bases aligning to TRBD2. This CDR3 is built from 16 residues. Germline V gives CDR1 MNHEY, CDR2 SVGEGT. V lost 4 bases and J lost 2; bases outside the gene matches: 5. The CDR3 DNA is TGTGCCAGCAGTTCCGAGGGACTAGCGCCCTACAATGAGCAGTTCTTC. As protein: CASSSEGLAPYNEQFF.

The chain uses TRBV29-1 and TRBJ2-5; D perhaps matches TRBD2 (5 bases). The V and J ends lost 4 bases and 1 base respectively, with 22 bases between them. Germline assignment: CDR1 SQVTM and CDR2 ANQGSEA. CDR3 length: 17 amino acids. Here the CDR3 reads CSVAGPKFQRGQETQYF. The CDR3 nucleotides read TGCAGCGTTGCCGGGCCGAAGTTTCAACGGGGCCAAGAGACCCAGTACTTC.